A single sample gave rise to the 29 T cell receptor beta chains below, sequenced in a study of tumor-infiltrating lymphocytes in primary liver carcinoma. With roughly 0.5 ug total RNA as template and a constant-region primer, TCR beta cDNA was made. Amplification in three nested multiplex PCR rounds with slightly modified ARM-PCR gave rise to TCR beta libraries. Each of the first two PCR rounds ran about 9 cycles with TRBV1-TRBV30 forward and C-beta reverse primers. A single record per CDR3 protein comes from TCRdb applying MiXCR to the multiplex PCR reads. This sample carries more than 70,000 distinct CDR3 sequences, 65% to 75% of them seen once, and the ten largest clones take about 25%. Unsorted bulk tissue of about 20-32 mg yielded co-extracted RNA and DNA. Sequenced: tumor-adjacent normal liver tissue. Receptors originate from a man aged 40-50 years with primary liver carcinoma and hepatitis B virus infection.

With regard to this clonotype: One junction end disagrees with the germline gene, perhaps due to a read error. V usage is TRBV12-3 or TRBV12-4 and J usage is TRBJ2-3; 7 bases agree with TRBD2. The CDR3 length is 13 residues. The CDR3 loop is CANSTSGTDTQYF. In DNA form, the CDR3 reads TGTGCCAACAGTACTAGCGGCACAGATACGCAGTATTTT.

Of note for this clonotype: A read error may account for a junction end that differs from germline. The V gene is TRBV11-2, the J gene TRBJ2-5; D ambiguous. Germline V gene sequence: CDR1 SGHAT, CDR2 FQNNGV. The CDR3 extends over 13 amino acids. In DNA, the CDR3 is TGTGCCAGCTGCTTAGTTCCGGAAGAGTCCCAGTACTTC. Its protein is CASCLVPEESQYF.

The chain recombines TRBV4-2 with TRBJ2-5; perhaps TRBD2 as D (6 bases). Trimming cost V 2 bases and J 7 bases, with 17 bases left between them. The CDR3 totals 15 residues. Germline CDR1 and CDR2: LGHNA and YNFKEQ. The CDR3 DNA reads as TGTGCCAGCAGCCAAAATCAGTCCATTAGCGGGACCCAGTACTTC. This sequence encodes CASSQNQSISGTQYF.

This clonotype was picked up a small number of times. The CDR3 DNA is TGTGCCAGCTCACCGCAACAGGGATACGAGCAGTACTTC. This encodes CASSPQQGYEQYF. This sequence joins TRBV18 and TRBJ2-7, with a possible D match to TRBD1 (6 bases). The CDR3 is made up of 13 amino acids. CDR1 and CDR2 (germline): KGHSH, LQKENI. V was shortened by 3 bases and J by 4 bases, with 10 bases between the two germline ends. Full variable domain (outside the CDR3, taken from reference TRBV18 and TRBJ2-7): NAGVMQNPRHLVRRRGQEARLRCSPMKGHSHVYWYRQLPEEGLKFMVYLQKENIIDESGMPKERFSAEFPKEGPSILRIQQVVRGDSAAYFCASSPQQGYEQYFGPGTRLTVT.

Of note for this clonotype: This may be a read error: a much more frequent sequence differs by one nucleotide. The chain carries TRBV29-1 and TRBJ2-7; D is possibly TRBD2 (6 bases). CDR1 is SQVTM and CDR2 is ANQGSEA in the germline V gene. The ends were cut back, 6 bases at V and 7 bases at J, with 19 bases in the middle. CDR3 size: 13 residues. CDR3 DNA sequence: TGCAGCGTGGAGGGCGAGGGCCTGTGGGAGCAGTACTTC. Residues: CSVEGEGLWEQYF.

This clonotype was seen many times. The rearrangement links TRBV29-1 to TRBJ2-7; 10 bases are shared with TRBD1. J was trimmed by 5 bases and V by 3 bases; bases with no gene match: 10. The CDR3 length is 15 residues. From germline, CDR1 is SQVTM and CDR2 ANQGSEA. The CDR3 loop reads CSVEEWDRGVDEQYF. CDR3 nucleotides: TGCAGCGTTGAGGAATGGGACAGGGGAGTAGACGAGCAGTACTTC.

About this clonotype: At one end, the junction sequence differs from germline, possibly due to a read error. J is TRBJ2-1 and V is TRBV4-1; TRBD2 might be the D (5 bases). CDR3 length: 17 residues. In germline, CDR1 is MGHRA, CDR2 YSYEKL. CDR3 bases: TGCGCCAGCAGCCACCTAACGGCTAGCCGATTCTACAATGAGCTGTTCTTC. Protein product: CASSHLTASRFYNELFF.

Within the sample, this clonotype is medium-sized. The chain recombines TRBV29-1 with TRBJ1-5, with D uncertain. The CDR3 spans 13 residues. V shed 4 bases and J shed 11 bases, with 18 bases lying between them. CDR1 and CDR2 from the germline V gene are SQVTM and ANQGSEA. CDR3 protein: CSVVFAGASAQHF. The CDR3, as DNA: TGCAGCGTTGTGTTTGCGGGAGCATCAGCCCAGCATTTT.

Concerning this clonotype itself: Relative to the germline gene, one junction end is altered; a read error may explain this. As DNA, the CDR3 is TGTACCAGCAGCTTGGGGGACCGGTCCAGCTTGAACACTAAAGCTTTCTTT. Protein product: CTSSLGDRSSLNTKAFF. This chain uses TRBV5-5 with TRBJ1-1; tentatively, D is TRBD1 (5 bases). Germline V gene lookup returns CDR1 SGHKS and CDR2 YYEKEE (reference sequence). The CDR3 spans 17 residues.

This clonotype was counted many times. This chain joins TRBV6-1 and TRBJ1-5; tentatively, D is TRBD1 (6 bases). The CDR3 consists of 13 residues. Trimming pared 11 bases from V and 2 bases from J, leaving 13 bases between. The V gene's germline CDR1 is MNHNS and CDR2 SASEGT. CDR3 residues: CASGAGGNQPQHF. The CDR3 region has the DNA TGTGCCTCAGGGGCGGGTGGCAATCAGCCCCAGCATTTT.

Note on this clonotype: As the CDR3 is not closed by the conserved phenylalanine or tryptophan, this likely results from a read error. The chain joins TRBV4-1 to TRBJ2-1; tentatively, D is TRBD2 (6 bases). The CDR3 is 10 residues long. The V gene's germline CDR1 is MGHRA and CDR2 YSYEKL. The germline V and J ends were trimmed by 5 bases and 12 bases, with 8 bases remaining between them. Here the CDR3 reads CASSAGLQFL. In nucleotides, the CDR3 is TGCGCCAGCAGCGCGGGACTGCAGTTCCTC.

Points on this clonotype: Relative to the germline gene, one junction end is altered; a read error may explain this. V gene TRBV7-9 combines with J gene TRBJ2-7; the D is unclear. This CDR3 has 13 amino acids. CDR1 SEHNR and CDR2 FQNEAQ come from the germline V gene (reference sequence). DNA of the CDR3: TGTGCCGGCAGCGTATCTGACTCCTACGAGCAGTACTTC. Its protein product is CAGSVSDSYEQYF.

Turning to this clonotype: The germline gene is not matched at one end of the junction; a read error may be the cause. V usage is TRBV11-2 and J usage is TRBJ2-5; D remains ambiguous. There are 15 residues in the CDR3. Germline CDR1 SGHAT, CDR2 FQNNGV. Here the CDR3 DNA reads TGTGCCAGCAACTTAACCTCCCATGACGGGGAGACCCAGTACTTC. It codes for CASNLTSHDGETQYF.

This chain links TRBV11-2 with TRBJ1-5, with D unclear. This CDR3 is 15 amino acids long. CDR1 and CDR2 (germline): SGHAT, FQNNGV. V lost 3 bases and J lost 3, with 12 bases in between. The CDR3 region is CASSFEMGVNQPQHF. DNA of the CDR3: TGTGCCAGCAGCTTTGAGATGGGAGTCAATCAGCCCCAGCATTTT.

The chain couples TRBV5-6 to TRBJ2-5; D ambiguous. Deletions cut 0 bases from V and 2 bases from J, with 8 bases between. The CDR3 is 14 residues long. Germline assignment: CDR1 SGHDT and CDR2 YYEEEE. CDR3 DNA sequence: TGTGCCAGCAGCTTGGAGTCTAGGCAAGAGACCCAGTACTTC. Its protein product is CASSLESRQETQYF.

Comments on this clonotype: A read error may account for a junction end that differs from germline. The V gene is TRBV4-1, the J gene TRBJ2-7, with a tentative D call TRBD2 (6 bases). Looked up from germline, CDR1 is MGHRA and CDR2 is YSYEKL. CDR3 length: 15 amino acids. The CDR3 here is CAGSQDLGGCYEQYF. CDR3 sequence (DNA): TGCGCCGGCAGCCAAGATTTGGGAGGTTGCTACGAACAGTACTTC.

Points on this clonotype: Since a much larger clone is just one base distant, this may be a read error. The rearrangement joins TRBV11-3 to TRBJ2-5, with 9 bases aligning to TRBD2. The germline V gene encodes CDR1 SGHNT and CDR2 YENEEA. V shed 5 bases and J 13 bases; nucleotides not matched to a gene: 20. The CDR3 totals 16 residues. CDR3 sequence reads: CASSTGTSWSRETRYF. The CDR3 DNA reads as TGTGCCAGCAGCACAGGGACTAGCTGGAGCAGGGAGACACGGTACTTC.

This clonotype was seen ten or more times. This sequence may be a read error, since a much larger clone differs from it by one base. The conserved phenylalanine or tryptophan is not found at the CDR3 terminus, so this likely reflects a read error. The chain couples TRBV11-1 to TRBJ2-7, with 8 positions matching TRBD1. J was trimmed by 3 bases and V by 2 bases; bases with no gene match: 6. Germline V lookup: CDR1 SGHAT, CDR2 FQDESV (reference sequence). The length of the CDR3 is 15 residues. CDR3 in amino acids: CASSLISGGGYEQYS. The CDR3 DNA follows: TGTGCCAGCAGCTTAATTTCAGGGGGCGGCTACGAGCAGTACTCC.

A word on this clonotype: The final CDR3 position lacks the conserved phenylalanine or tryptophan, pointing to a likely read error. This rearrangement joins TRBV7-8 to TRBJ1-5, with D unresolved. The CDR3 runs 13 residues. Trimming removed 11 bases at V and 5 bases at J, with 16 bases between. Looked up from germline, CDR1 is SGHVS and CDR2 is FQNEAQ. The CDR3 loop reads CALSMASDQPQHL. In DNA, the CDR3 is TGTGCCCTCAGCATGGCATCCGATCAGCCCCAGCATTTA.

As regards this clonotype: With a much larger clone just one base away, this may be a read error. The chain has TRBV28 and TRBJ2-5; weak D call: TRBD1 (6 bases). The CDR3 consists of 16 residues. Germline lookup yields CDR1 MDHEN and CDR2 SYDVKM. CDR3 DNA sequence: TGTGCCAGCAGTTTAGCGGACAGAGAAGACCAAGATACCCAGTACTTC. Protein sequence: CASSLADREDQDTQYF.

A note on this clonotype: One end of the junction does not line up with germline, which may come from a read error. The CDR3 DNA reads as TGCGCCAGCAGCCCGGGACTAGTGGGAGTAGGCGGGAAGCTGTTTTTT. As protein: CASSPGLVGVGGKLFF. The chain carries TRBV5-1 and TRBJ2-2, with TRBD2 matching 8 bases. The germline V gene has CDR1 SGHRS and CDR2 YFSETQ. The CDR3 consists of 16 residues.

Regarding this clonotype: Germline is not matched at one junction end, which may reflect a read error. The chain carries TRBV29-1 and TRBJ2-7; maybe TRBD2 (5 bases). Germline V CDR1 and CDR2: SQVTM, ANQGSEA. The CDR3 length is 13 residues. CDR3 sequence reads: CSALASRSYEQHF. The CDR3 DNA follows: TGCAGCGCCTTGGCTAGCAGATCCTACGAGCAGCACTTC.

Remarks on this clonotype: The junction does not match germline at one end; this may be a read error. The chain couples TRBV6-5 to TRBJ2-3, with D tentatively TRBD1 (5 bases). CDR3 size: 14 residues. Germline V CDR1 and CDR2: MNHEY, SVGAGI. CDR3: CASSRHDDSHTRYF. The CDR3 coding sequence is TGTGCCAGCAGCCGCCATGACGACAGCCATACGCGGTATTTT.

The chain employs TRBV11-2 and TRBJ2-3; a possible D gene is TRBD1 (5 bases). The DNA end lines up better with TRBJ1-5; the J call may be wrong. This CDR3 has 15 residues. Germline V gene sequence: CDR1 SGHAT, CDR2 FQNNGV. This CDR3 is CTSSFYGGSTDTQHF. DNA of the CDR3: TGTACTAGCAGCTTCTACGGGGGTAGCACAGATACGCAGCATTTT.

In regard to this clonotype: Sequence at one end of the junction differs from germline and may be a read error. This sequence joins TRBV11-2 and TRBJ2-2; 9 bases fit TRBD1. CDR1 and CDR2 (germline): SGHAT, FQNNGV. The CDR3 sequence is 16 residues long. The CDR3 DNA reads TGTGCCACCCATAATCACGGGACAGGGAACATCGGGGAGCTGTTTTTT. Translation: CATHNHGTGNIGELFF.

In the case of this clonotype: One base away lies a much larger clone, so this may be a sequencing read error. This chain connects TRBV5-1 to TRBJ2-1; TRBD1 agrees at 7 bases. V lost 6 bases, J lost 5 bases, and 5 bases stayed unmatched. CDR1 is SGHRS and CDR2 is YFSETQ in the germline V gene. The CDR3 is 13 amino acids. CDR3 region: CASTGTVHNEQFF. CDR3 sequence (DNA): TGCGCCAGCACCGGGACAGTCCACAATGAGCAGTTCTTC.

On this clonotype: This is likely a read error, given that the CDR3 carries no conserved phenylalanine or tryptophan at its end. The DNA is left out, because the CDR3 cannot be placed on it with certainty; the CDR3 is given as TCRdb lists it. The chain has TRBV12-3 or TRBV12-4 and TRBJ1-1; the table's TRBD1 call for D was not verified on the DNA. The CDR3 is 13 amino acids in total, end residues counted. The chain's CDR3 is CASSLVGTGQGRL.

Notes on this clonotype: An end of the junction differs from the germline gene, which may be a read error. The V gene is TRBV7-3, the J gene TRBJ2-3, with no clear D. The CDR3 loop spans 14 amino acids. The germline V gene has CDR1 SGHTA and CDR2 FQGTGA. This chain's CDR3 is CASSWEGSTDMQYF. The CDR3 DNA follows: TGTGCCAGCAGCTGGGAAGGTAGCACAGATATGCAGTATTTT.

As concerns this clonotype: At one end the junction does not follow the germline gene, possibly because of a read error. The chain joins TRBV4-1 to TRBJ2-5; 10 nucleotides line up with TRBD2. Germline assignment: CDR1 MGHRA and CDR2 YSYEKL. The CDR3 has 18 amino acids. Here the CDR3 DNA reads TGCGCCAGCATCCAAGATACTAGCGGGATGGGTAATTTGGAGACCCAGTACTTC. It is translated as CASIQDTSGMGNLETQYF.